This is a list of T cell receptor beta chains from one sample in a study of PD-L1 blockade in urothelial cancer. Measured with immunoSEQ multiplex PCR; TCRdb has only the in-frame clones, and not every one. The data hold about 49,000 clones, with approximately 85% observed a single time. Source: PBMCs, taken around atezolizumab (anti-PD-L1) treatment. These receptors all come from a man in his 70s with urothelial cancer. The CDR3 runs from the conserved cysteine through the conserved F or W. Fields, in order: J gene, V gene, D gene, clone size, CDR3 DNA, CDR3 protein. A D gene is named only where the DNA matches it firmly. Clone size is given for some rows only: seen once, a few or many times, or a class if the clone is expanded.

j_call: TRBJ1-2
v_call: TRBV9
d_call: -
clone_size: -
cdr3_nt: TGTGCCAGCAGCCCAAGCGGGACCGCGGCAGGCACCTTC
cdr3_aa: CASSPSGTAAGTF

j_call: TRBJ2-1
v_call: TRBV9
d_call: -
clone_size: few
cdr3_nt: TGTGCCAGCAGCCCGACCGGCAGGGTATGGACCTACAATGAGCAGTTCTTC
cdr3_aa: CASSPTGRVWTYNEQFF

j_call: TRBJ1-5
v_call: TRBV6-6
d_call: -
clone_size: -
cdr3_nt: TGTGCCAGATGGGGAGAAGGTAATCAGCCCCAGCATTTT
cdr3_aa: CARWGEGNQPQHF

j_call: TRBJ1-4
v_call: TRBV11-2
d_call: -
clone_size: -
cdr3_nt: TGTGCCAGCAGCTTAGGACAAAATGAAAAACTGTTTTTT
cdr3_aa: CASSLGQNEKLFF

j_call: TRBJ2-1
v_call: TRBV10-1
d_call: TRBD1
clone_size: -
cdr3_nt: TGCGCCAGCAGTACAGGGGAGCATGGATTCAATGAGCAGTTCTTC
cdr3_aa: CASSTGEHGFNEQFF

j_call: TRBJ2-7
v_call: TRBV7-8
d_call: -
clone_size: -
cdr3_nt: TGTGCCAGCAGCTTAAGGGACACTCCCAACGAGCAGTACTTC
cdr3_aa: CASSLRDTPNEQYF

j_call: TRBJ2-3
v_call: TRBV19
d_call: -
clone_size: -
cdr3_nt: TGTGCCAGTAGTCCCCTAGCGACGACAGATACGCAGTATTTT
cdr3_aa: CASSPLATTDTQYF

j_call: TRBJ2-5
v_call: TRBV6-5
d_call: TRBD2
clone_size: -
cdr3_nt: TGTGCCAGCAGTTACTCGGATAGCGGGATTGGGGAGACCCAGTACTTC
cdr3_aa: CASSYSDSGIGETQYF

j_call: TRBJ1-1
v_call: TRBV11-2
d_call: -
clone_size: -
cdr3_nt: TGTGCCAGCAGCTTAGTCGAGGATGGAGCTTTCTTT
cdr3_aa: CASSLVEDGAFF

j_call: TRBJ2-5
v_call: TRBV28
d_call: TRBD2
clone_size: once
cdr3_nt: TGTGCCAGCAGTCCCGGGACTAGCGGGAGAGAGACCCAGTACTTC
cdr3_aa: CASSPGTSGRETQYF

j_call: TRBJ1-5
v_call: TRBV28
d_call: -
clone_size: -
cdr3_nt: TGTGCCAGCAGTTCCTCGGGGAGAGGAAATCAGCCCCAGCATTTT
cdr3_aa: CASSSSGRGNQPQHF

j_call: TRBJ2-3
v_call: TRBV18
d_call: -
clone_size: -
cdr3_nt: TGTGCCAGCTCCGCGGGAACCTTGGGGGAAGATACGCAGTATTTT
cdr3_aa: CASSAGTLGEDTQYF

j_call: TRBJ2-7
v_call: TRBV11-2
d_call: -
clone_size: -
cdr3_nt: TGTGCCAGCAGTCTACACAGCTACGAGCAGTACTTC
cdr3_aa: CASSLHSYEQYF

j_call: TRBJ2-1
v_call: TRBV18
d_call: TRBD2
clone_size: -
cdr3_nt: TGTGCCAGCTCACCAGGGGTCGGGACTAGCGGGAAGACGGAGCAGTTCTTC
cdr3_aa: CASSPGVGTSGKTEQFF

j_call: TRBJ1-1
v_call: TRBV5-1
d_call: -
clone_size: -
cdr3_nt: TGCGCCAGCAGCCCCCGGGACACCCAGGGTGAAGCTTTCTTT
cdr3_aa: CASSPRDTQGEAFF

j_call: TRBJ2-7
v_call: TRBV6-5
d_call: -
clone_size: -
cdr3_nt: TGTGCCAGCAGTTACTCGGCGGGGGCCTCCTACGAGCAGTACTTC
cdr3_aa: CASSYSAGASYEQYF

j_call: TRBJ2-5
v_call: TRBV19
d_call: TRBD2
clone_size: -
cdr3_nt: TGTGCCAGTAGTACGTCGACTAGCGCAGAGACCCAGTACTTC
cdr3_aa: CASSTSTSAETQYF

j_call: TRBJ2-3
v_call: TRBV19
d_call: -
clone_size: -
cdr3_nt: TGTGCCAGTAGTATCGAACAGGGAGAGAGAGGGACAGATACGCAGTATTTT
cdr3_aa: CASSIEQGERGTDTQYF

j_call: TRBJ1-2
v_call: TRBV9
d_call: TRBD1
clone_size: -
cdr3_nt: TGTGCCAGCAGTCCGACAGGGGTCTATGGCTACACCTTC
cdr3_aa: CASSPTGVYGYTF

j_call: TRBJ2-7
v_call: TRBV5-1
d_call: TRBD1
clone_size: few
cdr3_nt: TGCGCCAGCCGAACCGGGACAGGGGCCTACGAGCAGTACTTC
cdr3_aa: CASRTGTGAYEQYF

j_call: TRBJ2-1
v_call: TRBV5-4
d_call: -
clone_size: once
cdr3_nt: TGTGCCAGCAGCCCCTCACAGGGGACTTCCTACAATGAGCAGTTCTTC
cdr3_aa: CASSPSQGTSYNEQFF

j_call: TRBJ1-4
v_call: TRBV4-2
d_call: TRBD1
clone_size: -
cdr3_nt: TGTGCCAGCAGCCAATGGACAGGGACTGAAAAACTGTTTTTT
cdr3_aa: CASSQWTGTEKLFF

j_call: TRBJ2-3
v_call: TRBV18
d_call: -
clone_size: -
cdr3_nt: TGTGCCAGCTCACCAATATGGGTGGACTCGACAGATACGCAGTATTTT
cdr3_aa: CASSPIWVDSTDTQYF

j_call: TRBJ2-7
v_call: TRBV25-1
d_call: -
clone_size: -
cdr3_nt: TGTGCCAGCAGTGACGGAGTCTACGAGCAGTACTTC
cdr3_aa: CASSDGVYEQYF

j_call: TRBJ2-1
v_call: TRBV5-1
d_call: -
clone_size: -
cdr3_nt: TGCGCCAGCAGCTTGATAAACAATGAGCAGTTCTTC
cdr3_aa: CASSLINNEQFF

j_call: TRBJ1-3
v_call: TRBV6-5
d_call: -
clone_size: -
cdr3_nt: TGTGCCAGCAGATCGGACACCTCTGGAAACACCATATATTTT
cdr3_aa: CASRSDTSGNTIYF

j_call: TRBJ2-7
v_call: TRBV11-2
d_call: TRBD2
clone_size: -
cdr3_nt: TGTGCCAGCAGCTCCGGGATAGGACTAGCCCCCTACGAGCAGTACTTC
cdr3_aa: CASSSGIGLAPYEQYF

j_call: TRBJ1-2
v_call: TRBV11-2
d_call: TRBD1
clone_size: -
cdr3_nt: TGTGCCAGCAGCTCGACAGGGATCTATGGCTACACCTTC
cdr3_aa: CASSSTGIYGYTF

j_call: TRBJ1-2
v_call: TRBV6-6
d_call: TRBD1
clone_size: -
cdr3_nt: TGTGCCAGCAGCGGACAGGTTCTAATTTGGGGCTACACCTTC
cdr3_aa: CASSGQVLIWGYTF

j_call: TRBJ2-5
v_call: TRBV28
d_call: -
clone_size: -
cdr3_nt: TGTGCCAGCAGTTCGCGGGAGACCCAGTACTTC
cdr3_aa: CASSSRETQYF

j_call: TRBJ2-2
v_call: TRBV29-1
d_call: -
clone_size: -
cdr3_nt: TGCAGCGCCGACGGTGGGAGGATGAACACCGGGGAGCTGTTTTTT
cdr3_aa: CSADGGRMNTGELFF

j_call: TRBJ2-1
v_call: TRBV4-1
d_call: TRBD2
clone_size: -
cdr3_nt: TGCGCCAGCAGCCATCCCCCGAGACTAGCGGACTACAATGAGCAGTTCTTC
cdr3_aa: CASSHPPRLADYNEQFF

j_call: TRBJ2-7
v_call: TRBV29-1
d_call: -
clone_size: -
cdr3_nt: TGCAGCGCGGCCGGGGATGGAGCCCTCGAGCAGTACTTC
cdr3_aa: CSAAGDGALEQYF

j_call: TRBJ2-2
v_call: TRBV10-1
d_call: -
clone_size: few
cdr3_nt: TGCGCCAGCAGTGTAGCGGACTCGAACACCGGGGAGCTGTTTTTT
cdr3_aa: CASSVADSNTGELFF

j_call: TRBJ2-7
v_call: TRBV5-1
d_call: -
clone_size: few
cdr3_nt: TGCGCCAGCAGCTTGGACAGCTTCTACGAGCAGTACTTC
cdr3_aa: CASSLDSFYEQYF

j_call: TRBJ2-6
v_call: TRBV10-3
d_call: -
clone_size: -
cdr3_nt: TGTGCCATCAGTGAGTCCCCCTTAGAGTCTGGGGCCAACGTCCTGACTTTC
cdr3_aa: CAISESPLESGANVLTF

j_call: TRBJ2-7
v_call: TRBV18
d_call: -
clone_size: few
cdr3_nt: TGTGCCAGCTCACCGTTAGCGAGACTAGGCGGCGAGCAGTACTTC
cdr3_aa: CASSPLARLGGEQYF

j_call: TRBJ2-3
v_call: TRBV6-1
d_call: -
clone_size: -
cdr3_nt: TGTGCCAGCAGTGTCGTAAGCACAGATACGCAGTATTTT
cdr3_aa: CASSVVSTDTQYF

j_call: TRBJ2-5
v_call: TRBV5-6
d_call: TRBD2
clone_size: -
cdr3_nt: TGTGCCAGCAGCTTGAGCTGGACTAGCGGGCAAGAGACCCAGTACTTC
cdr3_aa: CASSLSWTSGQETQYF

j_call: TRBJ2-1
v_call: TRBV9
d_call: TRBD2
clone_size: once
cdr3_nt: TGTGCCAGCAGCGAGGGAGACCTAGCGGGAGGCTACAATGAGCAGTTCTTC
cdr3_aa: CASSEGDLAGGYNEQFF

j_call: TRBJ2-2
v_call: TRBV11-2
d_call: TRBD1
clone_size: -
cdr3_nt: TGTGCCAGCAGACCGGGACAGGGGGCTACCGGGGAGCTGTTTTTT
cdr3_aa: CASRPGQGATGELFF

j_call: TRBJ2-1
v_call: TRBV5-1
d_call: TRBD2
clone_size: few
cdr3_nt: TGCGCCAGCAGCTCACGCGGACTAGCGGGGACCCTTGGCAATGAGCAGTTCTTC
cdr3_aa: CASSSRGLAGTLGNEQFF

j_call: TRBJ1-2
v_call: TRBV7-9
d_call: -
clone_size: -
cdr3_nt: TGTGCCAGCAGCCCCCCCGGGCGGGGCGGAGAGGACTATGGCTACACCTTC
cdr3_aa: CASSPPGRGGEDYGYTF

j_call: TRBJ1-1
v_call: TRBV9
d_call: -
clone_size: few
cdr3_nt: TGTGCCAGCAGCTATACAGTGAACACTGAAGCTTTCTTT
cdr3_aa: CASSYTVNTEAFF

j_call: TRBJ1-1
v_call: TRBV5-5
d_call: -
clone_size: -
cdr3_nt: TGTGCCAGCAGCTGGGGGCATACGAACACTGAAGCTTTCTTT
cdr3_aa: CASSWGHTNTEAFF

j_call: TRBJ2-2
v_call: TRBV28
d_call: TRBD1
clone_size: -
cdr3_nt: TGTGCCAGCAGTTTAGGGGGACAGGGCACCGGGGAGCTGTTTTTT
cdr3_aa: CASSLGGQGTGELFF

j_call: TRBJ1-2
v_call: TRBV10-1
d_call: -
clone_size: -
cdr3_nt: TGCGCCAGCAGTGAGTTTGCGTATGGGATAGGGGATTGCTATGGCTACACCTTC
cdr3_aa: CASSEFAYGIGDCYGYTF

j_call: TRBJ2-7
v_call: TRBV28
d_call: TRBD1
clone_size: -
cdr3_nt: TGTGCCAGCAGTCTTCCGGGGACAGGGAGGTACGAGCAGTACTTC
cdr3_aa: CASSLPGTGRYEQYF

j_call: TRBJ2-7
v_call: TRBV27
d_call: TRBD1
clone_size: -
cdr3_nt: TGTGCCAGCAGTTTGGACAGGGTCTCCTACGAGCAGTACTTC
cdr3_aa: CASSLDRVSYEQYF

j_call: TRBJ1-1
v_call: TRBV18
d_call: -
clone_size: few
cdr3_nt: TGTGCCAGCCACCAGGGGATGAACACTGAAGCTTTCTTT
cdr3_aa: CASHQGMNTEAFF

j_call: TRBJ2-7
v_call: TRBV9
d_call: -
clone_size: -
cdr3_nt: TGTGCCAGCAGCGTAGGGACTCCGCTCTACGAGCAGTACTTC
cdr3_aa: CASSVGTPLYEQYF

j_call: TRBJ2-7
v_call: TRBV9
d_call: TRBD2
clone_size: -
cdr3_nt: TGTGCCAGCAGCCCGCGAAGCGGGAGGGCCTACGAGCAGTACTTC
cdr3_aa: CASSPRSGRAYEQYF

j_call: TRBJ2-3
v_call: TRBV9
d_call: -
clone_size: -
cdr3_nt: TGTGCCAGCAGGCGGCATACGCGGGATACAGATACGCAGTATTTT
cdr3_aa: CASRRHTRDTDTQYF

j_call: TRBJ2-2
v_call: TRBV5-6
d_call: TRBD1
clone_size: -
cdr3_nt: TGTGCCAGCAGCGTGACAGGGATCAACACCGGGGAGCTGTTTTTT
cdr3_aa: CASSVTGINTGELFF

j_call: TRBJ1-3
v_call: TRBV4-2
d_call: TRBD1
clone_size: -
cdr3_nt: TGTGCCAGCAGCCCCCGGGGACAGGCGCCTGGAAACACCATATATTTT
cdr3_aa: CASSPRGQAPGNTIYF

j_call: TRBJ1-3
v_call: TRBV11-2
d_call: -
clone_size: -
cdr3_nt: TGTGCCAGCAGCTCAGGGGCAATAGGTGGAAACACCATATATTTT
cdr3_aa: CASSSGAIGGNTIYF

j_call: TRBJ2-1
v_call: TRBV7-2
d_call: -
clone_size: -
cdr3_nt: TGTGCCAGCAGCTTTAGGAGAGAGCAGTTCTTC
cdr3_aa: CASSFRREQFF

j_call: TRBJ1-1
v_call: TRBV7-6
d_call: TRBD1
clone_size: -
cdr3_nt: TGTGCCAGCAAGCCGTGGGACAGTCCGCACACTGAAGCTTTCTTT
cdr3_aa: CASKPWDSPHTEAFF

j_call: TRBJ2-1
v_call: TRBV5-1
d_call: -
clone_size: -
cdr3_nt: TGCGCCAGCAGCTTGGAAGTCTTCCGGGATGAGCAGTTCTTC
cdr3_aa: CASSLEVFRDEQFF